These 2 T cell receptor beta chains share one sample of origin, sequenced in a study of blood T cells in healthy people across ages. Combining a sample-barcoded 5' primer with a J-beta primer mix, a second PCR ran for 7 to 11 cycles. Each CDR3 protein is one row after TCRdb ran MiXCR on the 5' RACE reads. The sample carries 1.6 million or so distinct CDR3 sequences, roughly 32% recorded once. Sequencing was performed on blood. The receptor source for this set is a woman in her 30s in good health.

This CDR3 is CASSLQGQGTYNEQFF. CDR3 DNA sequence: TGTGCCAGCAGCTTACAGGGACAGGGTACCTACAATGAGCAGTTCTTC. The gene calls are TRBV7-2 and TRBJ2-1, with 9 bases identical to TRBD1. Germline CDR1 is SGHTA and CDR2 is FQGNSA. This CDR3 spans 16 amino acids. With 2 bases clipped from V and 2 bases from J, the junction kept 4 bases outside the gene matches.

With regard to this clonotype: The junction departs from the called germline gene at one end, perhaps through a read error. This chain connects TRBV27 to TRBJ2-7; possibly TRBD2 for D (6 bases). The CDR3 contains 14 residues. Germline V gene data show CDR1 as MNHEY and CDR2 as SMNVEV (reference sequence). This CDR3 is CACSLSGRPYEQYF. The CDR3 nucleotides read TGTGCCTGCAGTTTAAGCGGGCGTCCATACGAGCAGTACTTC.